The 3 T cell receptor beta chains presented below share a single source sample, sequenced in a study of blood T cells in healthy people across ages. Then a second PCR, running roughly 7 to 11 cycles, was carried out with a sample-barcoded 5' primer and a J-beta primer mix. TCRdb fed the 5' RACE reads into MiXCR, producing one record per CDR3 protein. The sample yields 1,800,000 or so distinct CDR3 sequences, about two fifths seen once. Sequencing was carried out using blood. These receptors all stem from a human donor in good health.

This clonotype has only a few counts. The gene calls are TRBV29-1 and TRBJ2-1; D is unclear. CDR3 size: 13 residues. The germline V and J ends were trimmed by 7 bases and 4 bases, with 14 bases remaining between them. CDR1 is SQVTM, CDR2 ANQGSEA, per germline. The CDR3 DNA follows: TGCAGCGCCTTAATAGCTCTTTACAATGAGCAGTTCTTC. Amino acids: CSALIALYNEQFF.

The V gene is TRBV6-1, the J gene TRBJ2-7; D perhaps matches TRBD1 (6 bases). CDR3 length equals 14 residues. Germline CDR1 reads MNHNS; CDR2 reads SASEGT. V lost 2 bases and J 3 bases, leaving 11 bases between the germline ends. This chain's CDR3 is CASSEQTGHYEQYF. The DNA of the CDR3 is TGTGCCAGCAGTGAACAGACAGGTCACTACGAGCAGTACTTC.

The chain links TRBV6-6 to TRBJ2-3, with TRBD2 as a possible D gene (6 bases). Germline V CDR1 and CDR2: MNHNY, SVGAGI (reference sequence). There are 14 residues in the CDR3. The V end was cut by 8 bases, the J end by 1 base, with 13 bases between. The CDR3: CASVGGVGTDTQYF. DNA of the CDR3: TGTGCCAGCGTGGGCGGGGTGGGCACAGATACGCAGTATTTT.